The 15 T cell receptor beta chains given below trace back to one sample, sequenced in a study of CD8+CD57+ T cells in acquired aplastic anemia. Genomic DNA provided the template from which TCR beta VDJ and CDR3 profiles were obtained. MiXCR, applied by TCRdb to the reads, yields one record per CDR3 protein. The table has 150,000 to 200,000 distinct CDR3 sequences, approximately 51% seen once; the top ten hold about 2.9%. Those patients picked for sequencing had displayed CD8+CD57+ cell expansion on flow cytometry. The sequenced material came from sorted CD4+, CD8+, or CD8+CD57+ T cells (not recorded which) from PBMCs. The receptors here all came from a human donor with aplastic anemia.

This clonotype was counted at least ten times. The chain uses TRBV5-6 and TRBJ2-5, with TRBD1 as a possible D gene (5 bases). There are 13 residues in the CDR3. The germline gives CDR1 SGHDT, CDR2 YYEEEE. V lost 2 bases, J lost 2 bases, and 7 bases lay in between. The DNA for the CDR3 is TGTGCCAGCAGCTTCCGACAGCAAGAGACCCAGTACTTC. Encoded protein: CASSFRQQETQYF.

The CDR3 nucleotides read TGTGCCAGCAGTGACCTCCAAGAGACCCAGTACTTC. Protein product: CASSDLQETQYF. The chain links TRBV7-9 to TRBJ2-5, with D unresolved. This CDR3 is built from 12 residues. CDR1 SEHNR and CDR2 FQNEAQ come from the germline V gene (reference sequence). V gave up 6 bases and J gave up 1 base, with 6 bases separating them.

As to this clonotype: This may be a read error, as it is one base from a much larger clone. The CDR3 sequence is CASGRGLQGSSYEQYV. The CDR3 DNA is TGTGCCAGCGGCCGAGGGCTACAGGGGAGCTCCTACGAGCAGTACGTC. The genes are TRBV10-3 and TRBJ2-7, with 7 bases identical to TRBD1. In germline, CDR1 is ENHRY, CDR2 SYGVKD. The CDR3 contains 16 residues. V shed 10 bases and J 0 bases; nucleotides not matched to a gene: 15.

This clonotype was found many times. V is TRBV12-3 or TRBV12-4 and J is TRBJ1-1; TRBD1 matches 8 bases. The CDR3 sequence is 14 residues long. V gave up 6 bases and J gave up 4 bases; unmatched junction bases: 7. CDR3 protein: CASSPQGAGTEAFF. The CDR3 DNA sequence: TGTGCCAGCAGCCCTCAGGGGGCAGGCACTGAAGCTTTCTTT.

This clonotype was recorded at least ten times. The chain has TRBV5-6 and TRBJ1-6; possible D gene TRBD1, 5 bases. Trimming took 3 bases from V and 6 from J, leaving 13 bases between them. The CDR3 loop spans 15 amino acids. Germline V gene lookup returns CDR1 SGHDT and CDR2 YYEEEE. The CDR3 spells CASSSDGGFNSPLHF. DNA for the CDR3: TGTGCCAGCAGCTCCGACGGGGGATTTAATTCACCCCTCCACTTT.

This clonotype occurred many times. This sequence joins TRBV2 and TRBJ1-5; TRBD1 matches at 8 bases. The CDR3 extends over 17 amino acids. Per the germline V gene, CDR1 is SNHLY and CDR2 is FYNNEI. V gave up 5 bases and J gave up 4 bases; unmatched junction bases: 13. CDR3: CASSRTGLGSGNQPQHF. CDR3 in DNA: TGTGCCAGCAGTAGGACAGGGTTGGGGAGTGGAAATCAGCCCCAGCATTTT.

About this clonotype itself: Being one base from a much bigger clone, this may be a read error. The chain uses TRBV4-1 and TRBJ2-2; 9 positions match TRBD1. Germline V gene lookup returns CDR1 MGHRA and CDR2 YSYEKL. The CDR3 sequence is 16 residues long. CDR3 sequence reads: CASSQRTGANTVELFF. CDR3 nucleotide sequence: TGCGCCAGCAGCCAGAGGACAGGGGCGAACACCGTGGAGCTGTTTTTT.

The table lists this clonotype with many counts. The CDR3 loop is CASSSQTPDRNTEAFF. The CDR3 DNA reads as TGCGCCAGCAGCTCCCAAACTCCGGACAGAAACACTGAAGCTTTCTTT. V usage is TRBV5-1 and J usage is TRBJ1-1, with D possibly being TRBD1 (6 bases). Trimming left V 3 bases short and J 2 bases short, with 17 bases between. The germline CDR1 and CDR2 sequences are SGHRS and YFSETQ. The CDR3 spans 16 residues.

The sample holds many counts of this clonotype. This chain links TRBV7-2 with TRBJ1-1, with TRBD1 identical over 9 bases. CDR3 length equals 15 residues. In germline, CDR1 is SGHTA, CDR2 FQGNSA. Trimming removed 5 bases from V and 0 bases from J; junction bases left unmatched: 4. DNA for the CDR3: TGTGCCAGCAGCACCGGACAGGGGATGAACACTGAAGCTTTCTTT. Its protein product is CASSTGQGMNTEAFF.

The chain combines TRBV29-1 with TRBJ2-3; D call uncertain. V was pared by 3 bases and J by 0 bases, with 10 bases between. The CDR3 totals 14 residues. Germline V gene lookup returns CDR1 SQVTM and CDR2 ANQGSEA. The CDR3 region has the DNA TGCAGCGTTGATGTCCAAGAGAGCACAGATACGCAGTATTTT. It encodes CSVDVQESTDTQYF.

The V gene is TRBV7-8, the J gene TRBJ1-2; D is undetermined. Germline CDR1 reads SGHVS; CDR2 reads FQNEAQ. The CDR3 spans 13 residues. V lost 2 bases, J lost 3 bases, and 7 bases lay in between. In DNA form, the CDR3 reads TGTGCCAGCAGCTTATGGACGGACTATGGCTACACCTTC. Translating it yields CASSLWTDYGYTF.

This clonotype came up once. This chain joins TRBV25-1 and TRBJ2-7; 9 nucleotides align to TRBD1. The DNA end lines up better with TRBJ2-1; the J call may be wrong. CDR1 and CDR2 from the germline V gene are MGHDK and SYGVNS. CDR3 size: 13 residues. Here the CDR3 DNA reads TGTGCCAGCAGGGACAGGGGTCGAGATGAGCAGTTCTTC. Translated, it gives CASRDRGRDEQFF.

This sequence joins TRBV29-1 and TRBJ1-2; possibly TRBD1 for D (5 bases). The CDR3 is 11 amino acids. The V gene lost 8 bases and the J gene lost 6 bases, with 13 bases spanning the gap. Germline-derived CDR1 and CDR2 are SQVTM and ANQGSEA. CDR3 sequence reads: CSLGGGDGYTF. CDR3 nucleotide sequence: TGCAGCTTAGGCGGGGGTGATGGCTACACCTTC. Using reference TRBV29-1 and TRBJ1-2 for the parts outside the CDR3, the full variable domain is SAVISQKPSRDICQRGTSLTIQCQVDSQVTMMFWYRQQPGQSLTLIATANQGSEATYESGFVIDKFPISRPNLTFSTLTVSNMSPEDSSIYLCSLGGGDGYTFGSGTRLTVV.

This clonotype appeared a few times. The chain recombines TRBV10-3 with TRBJ2-7, with 7 bases that match TRBD1. In germline, CDR1 is ENHRY, CDR2 SYGVKD. V gave up 10 bases and J gave up 4 bases; unmatched junction bases: 10. The CDR3 consists of 13 residues. The CDR3 DNA reads as TGTGCCACCTCGACCGACAGGGCTTACGAGCAGTACTTC. It translates to CATSTDRAYEQYF.

V gene TRBV10-3 combines with J gene TRBJ2-2; D gene uncertain. The V gene lost 10 bases and the J gene lost 0 bases, with 12 bases spanning the gap. The CDR3 sequence is 14 residues long. Looked up from germline, CDR1 is ENHRY and CDR2 is SYGVKD. The CDR3 coding sequence is TGTGCCAGCTCACCCGATTCGAACACCGGGGAGCTGTTTTTT. Amino acids: CASSPDSNTGELFF.